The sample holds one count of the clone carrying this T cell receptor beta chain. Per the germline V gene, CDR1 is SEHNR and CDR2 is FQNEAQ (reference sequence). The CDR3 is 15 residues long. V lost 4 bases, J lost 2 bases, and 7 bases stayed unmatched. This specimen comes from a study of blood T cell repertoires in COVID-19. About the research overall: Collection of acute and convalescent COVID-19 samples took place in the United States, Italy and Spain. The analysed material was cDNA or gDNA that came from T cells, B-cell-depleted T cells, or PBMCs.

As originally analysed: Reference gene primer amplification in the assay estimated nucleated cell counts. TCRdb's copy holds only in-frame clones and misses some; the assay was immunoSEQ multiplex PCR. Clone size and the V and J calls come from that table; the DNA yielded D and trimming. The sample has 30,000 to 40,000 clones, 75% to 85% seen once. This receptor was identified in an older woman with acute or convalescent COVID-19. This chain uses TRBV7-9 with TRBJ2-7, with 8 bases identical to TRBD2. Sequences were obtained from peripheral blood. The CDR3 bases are TGTGCCAGCAGCTCCCCGGGGGGGGCCACCTACGAGCAGTACTTC. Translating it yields CASSSPGGATYEQYF.